This T cell receptor (beta chain) was identified in a study of blood T cell repertoires in COVID-19. Trimming took 6 bases from V and 8 from J; bases not matched to a gene: 6. Germline lookup yields CDR1 MNHEY and CDR2 SMNVEV (reference sequence). There are 12 residues in the CDR3. Assay: immunoSEQ multiplex PCR; the TCRdb copy retains only in-frame clones and omits some. The profile shows over 200,000 clones, around 75% of them singletons. Concerning this clone itself: The identical CDR3 is also encoded by other nucleotide sequences in the sample.

The sequencing input was peripheral blood. The chain recombines TRBV27 with TRBJ1-2, with TRBD1 matching 7 bases. The source of this sequence is a human donor in a cohort sampled during active COVID-19. CDR3 sequence: CASSRQGGGYTF. The CDR3 nucleotides read TGTGCCAGCAGCCGACAGGGAGGAGGCTACACCTTC.